The sequence of this T cell receptor beta chain was determined in a study of cytomegalovirus exposure and HLA in healthy donors. Findings and limits, study-wide: In a later analysis, several top co-occurrence clusters appeared linked to parvovirus B19, influenza, CMV and Epstein-Barr virus. Trimming of TCR beta V- and J-genes showed a link, identified in a later analysis, to a missense DCLRE1C variant. The Asian-associated ancestry cluster reportedly had fewer N-insertions than the roughly 700-donor mean in a later analysis. CMV serostatus alone was available as immune exposure information.

In germline, CDR1 is SGDLS, CDR2 YYNGEE. The J segment lost 4 bases and the V segment lost 0 bases, leaving 6 bases of the junction unmatched. The CDR3 totals 15 residues. For this clone: Its target is not known.

Researchers ran the PCR with 60 Vbeta and 13 Jbeta primers. Profiling relied on immunoSEQ multiplex PCR, and the TCRdb table lists in-frame clones only, not all of them. The sample yields some 250,000 clones, roughly 80% seen once. Sequenced material: PBMCs. The V and J genes are TRBV9 and TRBJ2-5; 7 bases line up with TRBD2. The sequence came from a woman in her thirties or forties in good health and CMV-seropositive. CDR3 sequence: CASSVVGGSRETQYF. CDR3 DNA sequence: TGTGCCAGCAGCGTAGTGGGGGGGTCGAGAGAGACCCAGTACTTC. The whole variable domain, filled in from reference TRBV9 and TRBJ2-5, reads DSGVTQTPKHLITATGQRVTLRCSPRSGDLSVYWYQQSLDQGLQFLIQYYNGEERAKGNILERFSAQQFPDLHSELNLSSLELGDSALYFCASSVVGGSRETQYFGPGTRLLVL.